The sample holds one count of the clone carrying this TCR beta chain. The antigen remains unidentified. V shed 7 bases, J shed 10 bases, and the junction held 7 bases outside the gene matches. Germline loops: CDR1 MNHEY, CDR2 SVGAGI. The CDR3 is 13 residues long. The PCR employed 60 Vbeta primers together with 13 Jbeta primers. Repertoires were generated with immunoSEQ multiplex PCR, while TCRdb's copy carries only in-frame clones and drops some. The sample has 100,000 to 150,000 clones; around four fifths are singletons. This record comes from a study of cytomegalovirus exposure and HLA in healthy donors. The study, taken as a whole, reports: Later, TCR association rates were found to vary by HLA locus, highest for DRB1 and lowest for HLA-C. A later analysis linked a missense variant in DCLRE1C to the trimming of TCR beta V and J genes.

The TCR originated in a female donor in good health and CMV-seronegative. Specimen: PBMCs. The V gene is TRBV6-5, the J gene TRBJ2-1, with 10 positions matching TRBD2. CDR3 amino acids: CASKDLAGEEQFF. The CDR3 DNA reads as TGTGCCAGCAAGGACCTAGCGGGAGAAGAGCAGTTCTTC.